This passage covers 14 T cell receptor beta chains from one sample sequenced in a study of CD8 T cells in ankylosing spondylitis. Via MiXCR, TCRdb re-called the 5' RACE reads, giving one row per CDR3 protein. Found here are tens of thousands of distinct CDR3 sequences, around 30% of them singletons; the top ten hold nearly 60%. Sequenced: blood, either unsorted or a sorted T cell fraction (not recorded which). Every receptor here comes from a male donor with ankylosing spondylitis or in good health (not recorded which).

V gene TRBV5-1 combines with J gene TRBJ2-1; D call uncertain. The CDR3 sequence is 16 residues long. Germline CDR1 and CDR2: SGHRS and YFSETQ. V lost 2 bases and J lost 1, with 13 bases in between. The CDR3 DNA follows: TGCGCCAGCAGCTTTGCGCGTCTCGGTTCCTACAATGAGCAGTTCTTC. As protein: CASSFARLGSYNEQFF.

This clonotype was observed a few times. J is TRBJ1-6 and V is TRBV20-1; D might be TRBD1 (6 bases). The CDR3 spans 14 residues. The germline CDR1 and CDR2 sequences are DFQATT and SNEGSKA (reference sequence). The ends were cut back, 5 bases at V and 6 bases at J, with 14 bases in the middle. The DNA for the CDR3 is TGCAGTGCTCGCCGGGACACCATTAATTCACCCCTCCACTTT. Translated: CSARRDTINSPLHF.

This clonotype was counted many times. This rearrangement joins TRBV12-3 or TRBV12-4 to TRBJ2-5; TRBD1 might be the D (5 bases). The CDR3 has 15 amino acids. V lost 3 bases and J lost 5, with 16 bases in between. CDR3 nucleotide sequence: TGTGCCAGCAGTTTGAGACAGCTCTTAGTGGAGACCCAGTACTTC. Residues: CASSLRQLLVETQYF.

This clonotype has just a few counts. This chain links TRBV20-1 with TRBJ2-7; TRBD1 might be the D (6 bases). The CDR3 loop spans 16 amino acids. The V gene lost 5 bases and the J gene lost 5 bases, with 25 bases spanning the gap. Germline V gives CDR1 DFQATT, CDR2 SNEGSKA (reference sequence). The CDR3 here is CSAYEPYQGSGDEQYF. The CDR3 DNA is TGCAGTGCTTATGAACCTTACCAGGGGAGTGGGGACGAGCAGTACTTC.

The chain recombines TRBV7-9 with TRBJ2-5, with TRBD1 as a possible D gene (5 bases). The germline V gene has CDR1 SEHNR and CDR2 FQNEAQ (reference sequence). V lost 2 bases and J 0 bases, leaving 10 bases between the germline ends. This CDR3 is built from 15 residues. CDR3 sequence: CASSLSGAYQETQYF. CDR3 sequence (DNA): TGTGCCAGCAGCTTAAGTGGGGCGTACCAAGAGACCCAGTACTTC.

Many counts were recorded for this clonotype. The chain joins TRBV5-1 to TRBJ2-1, with TRBD2 matching over 7 bases. The trim removed 5 bases at V and 5 bases at J, leaving 7 bases unmatched. The CDR3 runs 14 residues. The V gene's germline CDR1 is SGHRS and CDR2 YFSETQ. The chain's CDR3 is CASRKASGNNEQFF. The CDR3 DNA reads TGCGCCAGCAGGAAGGCTAGCGGTAACAATGAGCAGTTCTTC.

This clonotype was observed a handful of times. V is TRBV11-2 and J is TRBJ1-5; maybe TRBD1 (5 bases). The germline V gene has CDR1 SGHAT and CDR2 FQNNGV. Trimming removed 2 bases at V and 5 bases at J, with 13 bases between. The CDR3 runs 15 residues. The CDR3 coding sequence is TGTGCCAGCAGCTTAAGAGGGACCGGTGATCAGCCCCAGCATTTT. This gives the protein CASSLRGTGDQPQHF.

The table lists this clonotype with a few counts. This rearrangement joins TRBV6-5 to TRBJ2-1; 13 bases map to TRBD2. This CDR3 is built from 16 residues. Per germline, CDR1 MNHEY and CDR2 SVGAGI. The ends lost 0 bases at V and 4 bases at J; junction bases unmatched: 0. CDR3 nucleotides: TGTGCCAGCAGTTACTCGACTAGCGGGAGGTACAATGAGCAGTTCTTC. Protein sequence: CASSYSTSGRYNEQFF.

This clonotype was seen more than once but under ten times. This chain links TRBV7-2 with TRBJ2-5, with D unclear. The germline V and J ends were trimmed by 1 base and 2 bases, with 8 bases remaining between them. This CDR3 is 14 amino acids long. Germline CDR1 reads SGHTA; CDR2 reads FQGNSA. CDR3 sequence: CASSLVASQETQYF. The CDR3 bases are TGTGCCAGCAGCTTAGTGGCCAGTCAAGAGACCCAGTACTTC.

CDR3 nucleotides: TGTGCCAGCAGCACTACCCACCCGGGACCCCGTTACAATGAGCAGTTCTTC. Its protein product is CASSTTHPGPRYNEQFF. V usage is TRBV21-1 and J usage is TRBJ2-1; TRBD1, as called in the table, went unchecked against the DNA. TRBV21-1 constitutes a pseudogene. The CDR3 is made up of 17 amino acids.

This clonotype came up a few times. Germline and junction disagree at one end, which may indicate a read error. The chain is built from TRBV7-2 and TRBJ1-2, with D possibly TRBD1 on 6 matching bases. In germline, CDR1 is SGHTA, CDR2 FQGNSA. The CDR3 is 15 amino acids. In nucleotides, the CDR3 is TGTGCCAGCAGCCTAGCCGGTGGGACATCGTACGGCTACACCTTC. Its protein is CASSLAGGTSYGYTF.

This sequence joins TRBV15 and TRBJ2-2, with a possible D match to TRBD2 (5 bases). Germline V CDR1 and CDR2: LNHNV, YYDKDF (reference sequence). The V gene lost 0 bases and the J gene lost 6 bases, with 17 bases spanning the gap. This CDR3 has 17 residues. The CDR3 loop is CATSRDSAGPFPGELFF. DNA of the CDR3: TGTGCCACCAGCAGAGATTCGGCGGGCCCCTTTCCCGGGGAGCTGTTTTTT.

V is TRBV10-3 and J is TRBJ2-1; 9 bases are a match to TRBD2. This CDR3 comprises 15 residues. Germline V gene data show CDR1 as ENHRY and CDR2 as SYGVKD. Germline trimming cut 9 bases from V and 6 bases from J; bases unmatched to any gene: 12. The CDR3 region is CAILRAGGPLNEQFF. The CDR3 DNA reads TGTGCCATTCTTAGAGCGGGAGGCCCACTCAATGAGCAGTTCTTC.

This clonotype was counted a few times. The DNA for the CDR3 is TGCAGTCCCACGGACAGGGTAGCGGAGACCCAGTACTTC. It yields the protein CSPTDRVAETQYF. This rearrangement joins TRBV20-1 to TRBJ2-5; TRBD1 agrees at 8 bases. This CDR3 contains 13 residues. CDR1 is DFQATT, CDR2 SNEGSKA, per germline (reference sequence). The junction had 10 bases not matched to a gene; V was cut back by 8 bases and J by 5 bases.